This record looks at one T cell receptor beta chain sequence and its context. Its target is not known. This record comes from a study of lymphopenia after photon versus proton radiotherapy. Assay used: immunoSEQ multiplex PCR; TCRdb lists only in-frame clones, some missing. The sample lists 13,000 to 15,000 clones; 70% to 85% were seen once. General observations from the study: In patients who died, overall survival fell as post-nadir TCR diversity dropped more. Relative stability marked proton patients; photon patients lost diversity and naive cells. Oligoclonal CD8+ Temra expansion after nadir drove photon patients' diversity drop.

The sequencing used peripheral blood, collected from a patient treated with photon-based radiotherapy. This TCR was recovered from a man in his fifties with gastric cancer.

The CDR3 region has the DNA TGTGCCAGCTCACCAGTTAGGATTATTACTGAAGCTTTCTTT. Its translation is CASSPVRIITEAFF. V usage is TRBV18 and J usage is TRBJ1-1; D unresolved. The CDR3 runs to 14 residues. CDR1 is KGHSH and CDR2 is LQKENI in the germline V gene. The V and J ends lost 2 bases and 5 bases respectively, with 12 bases between them.